This TCR beta chain was sequenced for a study of T cell changes during pregnancy in multiple sclerosis. Germline CDR1 is SGHTA and CDR2 is FQGTGA. This CDR3 spans 15 amino acids. Deletions cut 5 bases from V and 7 bases from J, with 18 bases between. Sequencing was performed with immunoSEQ multiplex PCR; in TCRdb, only in-frame clones are kept and a portion is missing. The data hold under 30,000 clones, with around 89% observed a single time. The material sequenced was CD4+ T cells from peripheral blood mononuclear cells, taken in the first trimester of pregnancy. The chain couples TRBV7-3 to TRBJ2-1, with D possibly TRBD2 on 7 matching bases. This TCR was recovered from a female donor in good health, enrolled as a control in a pregnancy study. The CDR3 DNA follows: TGTGCCAGCAGCCCGAGGGGGGAGGGCCGGAATGAGCAGTTCTTC. It specifies CASSPRGEGRNEQFF.